This TCR beta chain stems from a study of blood T cell repertoires in COVID-19. Study processing details: Estimated nucleated cell counts came from reference gene primer amplification. Only in-frame clones appear in the TCRdb table, and some are missing; sequencing was by immunoSEQ multiplex PCR. D and trimming come from the DNA, and the V and J calls and clone size come from that table. This table holds around 260,000 clones, approximately 86% found once. The CDR3 covers 15 residues. Trimming removed 0 bases from V and 5 bases from J, with 10 bases in between. CDR1 is SNHLY and CDR2 is FYNNEI in the germline V gene.

Input material: peripheral blood. This chain joins TRBV2 and TRBJ1-4, with D possibly being TRBD1 (5 bases). The receptor was derived from a man aged 30 to 45 with active or convalescent COVID-19. The CDR3 DNA reads as TGTGCCAGCAGTGAAGCCCAGGGTCCAAATGAAAAACTGTTTTTT. This encodes CASSEAQGPNEKLFF.